One sample yielded the 27 T cell receptor beta chains listed below, sequenced in a study of cytomegalovirus exposure and HLA in healthy donors. 60 Vbeta and 13 Jbeta primers were used in PCR. Data came from immunoSEQ multiplex PCR; TCRdb stores just in-frame clones and leaves some out. This sample carries about 200,000 clones, roughly 77% of them seen once, and the ten largest clones take approximately 0.4%. Sequenced sample: PBMCs. These receptors were obtained from a male donor in good health and CMV-seropositive.

The gene calls are TRBV7-8 and TRBJ2-7, with D maybe TRBD1 (6 bases). CDR3 length: 18 residues. V lost 5 bases and J 2 bases, leaving 25 bases between the germline ends. The germline V gene encodes CDR1 SGHVS and CDR2 FQNEAQ. As DNA, the CDR3 is TGTGCCAGCAGCCCACGGCCCGGTAAAAGGGGGAACCCCTACGAGCAGTACTTC. Translated, it gives CASSPRPGKRGNPYEQYF.

This chain links TRBV28 with TRBJ2-7, with no clear D. The CDR3 has 15 residues. Trimming removed 3 bases at V and 4 bases at J, with 16 bases between. The germline gives CDR1 MDHEN, CDR2 SYDVKM. In DNA, the CDR3 is TGTGCCAGCAGTTTGTGGCGGAGTGGCTCTTACGAGCAGTACTTC. Its protein product is CASSLWRSGSYEQYF. Based on the CDR3 plus reference TRBV28 and TRBJ2-7, the full variable domain is DVKVTQSSRYLVKRTGEKVFLECVQDMDHENMFWYRQDPGLGLRLIYFSYDVKMKEKGDIPEGYSVSREKKERFSLILESASTNQTSMYLCASSLWRSGSYEQYFGPGTRLTVT.

The V gene is TRBV7-2, the J gene TRBJ1-1; D remains ambiguous. Germline loops: CDR1 SGHTA, CDR2 FQGNSA. V lost 5 bases to trimming and J lost 4 bases, with 8 bases between them. The CDR3 has 12 residues. This CDR3 reads CASSPRGTEAFF. The CDR3 coding sequence is TGTGCCAGCAGCCCTCGGGGCACTGAAGCTTTCTTT.

CDR3 nucleotides: TGTGCCAGCACTCCCGGGACAGCGAACACTGAAGCTTTCTTT. Translation: CASTPGTANTEAFF. V is TRBV6-5 and J is TRBJ1-1; 7 positions agree with TRBD1. J lost 1 base, V lost 7 bases, and 6 bases had no gene match. The CDR3 is made up of 14 amino acids. Germline V gene lookup returns CDR1 MNHEY and CDR2 SVGAGI.

The chain couples TRBV27 to TRBJ2-2; D is perhaps TRBD1 (6 bases). V dropped 6 bases and J dropped 0 bases, with 14 bases sitting between them. CDR3 length: 16 residues. The germline gives CDR1 MNHEY, CDR2 SMNVEV (reference sequence). In nucleotides, the CDR3 is TGTGCCAGCAGCTCCCGGGACACTGCGAACACCGGGGAGCTGTTTTTT. As protein: CASSSRDTANTGELFF.

This chain uses TRBV5-1 with TRBJ2-3, with 9 bases lining up with TRBD2. Germline lookup yields CDR1 SGHRS and CDR2 YFSETQ. The CDR3 is made up of 16 amino acids. After removal of 1 base from V and 2 bases from J, the junction contained 5 bases not matched to a gene. The CDR3 DNA reads TGCGCCAGCAGCTTGACTCTAGCGGGAACCACAGATACGCAGTATTTT. Its translation: CASSLTLAGTTDTQYF. The entire variable domain, with the rest obtained from reference TRBV5-1 and TRBJ2-3, is as follows: KAGVTQTPRYLIKTRGQQVTLSCSPISGHRSVSWYQQTPGQGLQFLFEYFSETQRNKGNFPGRFSGRQFSNSRSEMNVSTLELGDSALYLCASSLTLAGTTDTQYFGPGTRLTVL.

The chain carries TRBV7-7 and TRBJ2-1; TRBD2 matches at 10 bases. Trimming cost V 4 bases and J 5 bases; bases outside gene matches: 5. The CDR3 sequence is 15 residues long. From germline, CDR1 is SSHAT and CDR2 FNYEAQ (reference sequence). CDR3 loop: CASSSLAGTHNEQFF. The DNA of the CDR3 is TGTGCCAGCAGCTCACTAGCGGGGACTCACAATGAGCAGTTCTTC.

CDR3 amino acids: CSVEGGQGGQPQHF. Here the CDR3 DNA reads TGCAGCGTTGAAGGAGGTCAGGGCGGTCAGCCCCAGCATTTT. The chain joins TRBV29-1 to TRBJ1-5; TRBD1 might be the D (5 bases). Trimming shortened V by 1 base and J by 6 bases, and 13 bases separated the two germline ends. This CDR3 has 14 residues. CDR1 SQVTM and CDR2 ANQGSEA come from the germline V gene.

This sequence joins TRBV11-2 and TRBJ2-5; the match to TRBD2 covers 13 bases. The CDR3 length is 17 residues. Germline CDR1 SGHAT, CDR2 FQNNGV. The V and J ends lost 4 bases and 2 bases, in that order; junction bases with no gene match: 7. CDR3 DNA sequence: TGTGCCAGCAGCTCCAACGCACTAGCGGGGGGGCAAGAGACCCAGTACTTC. Its protein product is CASSSNALAGGQETQYF.

The rearrangement links TRBV7-2 to TRBJ2-2; possibly TRBD1 for D (6 bases). V lost 0 bases and J 1 base, leaving 6 bases between the germline ends. The CDR3 runs 15 residues. Germline CDR1 and CDR2: SGHTA and FQGNSA. The CDR3 loop reads CASSLARGNTGELFF. The CDR3 DNA follows: TGTGCCAGCAGCTTAGCCAGGGGGAACACCGGGGAGCTGTTTTTT. Full variable domain (remainder filled in from reference TRBV7-2 and TRBJ2-2): GAGVSQSPSNKVTEKGKDVELRCDPISGHTALYWYRQSLGQGLEFLIYFQGNSAPDKSGLPSDRFSAERTGGSVSTLTIQRTQQEDSAVYLCASSLARGNTGELFFGEGSRLTVL.

This clone was detected a few times. This chain links TRBV30 with TRBJ1-5, with TRBD1 as a possible D gene (5 bases). The CDR3 covers 15 residues. V dropped 0 bases and J dropped 7 bases, with 16 bases sitting between them. Germline V lookup: CDR1 GTSNPN, CDR2 SVGIG (reference sequence). The CDR3 DNA is TGTGCCTGGAGTGTATCAGGGTTCGGCGGCCAGCCCCAGCATTTT. Encoded protein: CAWSVSGFGGQPQHF.

This sequence joins TRBV10-3 and TRBJ2-2, with a possible D match to TRBD2 (7 bases). Trimming removed 6 bases from V and 0 bases from J, with 20 bases in between. CDR3 length: 18 amino acids. The germline CDR1 and CDR2 sequences are ENHRY and SYGVKD. CDR3 loop: CAIRSRGATATNTGELFF. CDR3 sequence (DNA): TGTGCCATCAGGAGCCGGGGGGCGACAGCCACGAACACCGGGGAGCTGTTTTTT.

This rearrangement joins TRBV6-1 to TRBJ1-1, with unresolved D. Germline V gene data show CDR1 as MNHNS and CDR2 as SASEGT. The CDR3 has 10 residues. Deletions cut 3 bases from V and 10 bases from J, with 6 bases between. The CDR3 nucleotides read TGTGCCAGCAGTGAGCGCGGAGCTTTCTTT. Translated, it gives CASSERGAFF.

The chain uses TRBV12-5 and TRBJ2-1; 11 nucleotides agree with TRBD2. The CDR3 runs to 15 residues. Trimming took 5 bases from V and 5 from J; bases not matched to a gene: 5. In germline, CDR1 is LGHNT, CDR2 FRNRAP. CDR3 nucleotide sequence: TGTGCTAGTGGTCCCGGGACTAGCGGAAACAATGAGCAGTTCTTC. Its protein product is CASGPGTSGNNEQFF.

The chain couples TRBV27 to TRBJ1-2, with D uncertain. There are 15 residues in the CDR3. Germline V lookup: CDR1 MNHEY, CDR2 SMNVEV (reference sequence). V was pared by 2 bases and J by 3 bases, with 13 bases between. The DNA of the CDR3 is TGTGCCAGCAGTTTAAACCCCGACACGCACTATGGCTACACCTTC. Translating it yields CASSLNPDTHYGYTF.

In the case of this clone: The sample has other DNA sequences that encode this CDR3 too. The genes are TRBV5-4 and TRBJ2-2, with D maybe TRBD1 (6 bases). The CDR3 runs to 14 residues. V gave up 4 bases and J gave up 1 base, with 8 bases separating them. CDR1 is SGHNT and CDR2 is YYREEE in the germline V gene (reference sequence). CDR3 in DNA: TGTGCCAGCAGCCAGGGACAGAACACCGGGGAGCTGTTTTTT. Encoded protein: CASSQGQNTGELFF.

V usage is TRBV7-4 and J usage is TRBJ1-5, with TRBD1 identical over 11 bases. V lost 2 bases to trimming and J lost 8 bases; unmatched junction nucleotides: 11. The CDR3 consists of 17 residues. From germline, CDR1 is SGHVT and CDR2 SQSDAQ. The chain's CDR3 is CASSLTGQGDVREPQHF. For the CDR3, the DNA is TGTGCCAGCAGCTTAACGGGACAGGGGGACGTCCGGGAGCCCCAGCATTTT. Supplemented by reference TRBV7-4 and TRBJ1-5, the full variable domain reads GAGVSQSPRYKVAKRGRDVALRCDSISGHVTLYWYRQTLGQGSEVLTYSQSDAQRDKSGRPSGRFSAERPERSVSTLKIQRTEQGDSAVYLCASSLTGQGDVREPQHFGDGTRLSIL.

V is TRBV11-2 and J is TRBJ2-7; D gene uncertain. This CDR3 comprises 15 residues. CDR1 is SGHAT, CDR2 FQNNGV, per germline. V shed 2 bases and J shed 0 bases, with 11 bases lying between them. CDR3 nucleotides: TGTGCCAGCAGCTTAAGTGCTAGTAGCTCCTACGAGCAGTACTTC. This codes for CASSLSASSSYEQYF.

This rearrangement joins TRBV7-2 to TRBJ2-5, with 13 bases fitting TRBD2. Germline CDR1 reads SGHTA; CDR2 reads FQGNSA. The J segment lost 4 bases and the V segment lost 5 bases, leaving 4 bases of the junction unmatched. This CDR3 region has 15 residues. CDR3 amino acids: CASSMRLAGGETQYF. The CDR3 DNA sequence: TGTGCCAGCAGCATGCGACTAGCGGGAGGAGAGACCCAGTACTTC.

V is TRBV18 and J is TRBJ2-1; TRBD2 agrees at 7 bases. The CDR3 is made up of 17 amino acids. Germline V gene data show CDR1 as KGHSH and CDR2 as LQKENI. With 3 bases clipped from V and 0 bases from J, the junction kept 8 bases outside the gene matches. CDR3 region: CASSPRAGANSYNEQFF. CDR3 bases: TGTGCCAGCTCACCTCGGGCGGGAGCAAACTCCTACAATGAGCAGTTCTTC.

V gene TRBV5-1 combines with J gene TRBJ2-1; 11 positions match TRBD2. Germline assignment: CDR1 SGHRS and CDR2 YFSETQ. This CDR3 is 14 amino acids long. The J segment lost 8 bases and the V segment lost 4 bases, leaving 5 bases of the junction unmatched. This CDR3 is CASSNGGLADEQFF. The CDR3 DNA is TGCGCCAGCAGCAATGGGGGACTAGCGGATGAGCAGTTCTTC. Complete variable domain (other parts from reference TRBV5-1 and TRBJ2-1): KAGVTQTPRYLIKTRGQQVTLSCSPISGHRSVSWYQQTPGQGLQFLFEYFSETQRNKGNFPGRFSGRQFSNSRSEMNVSTLELGDSALYLCASSNGGLADEQFFGPGTRLTVL.

This chain uses TRBV11-3 with TRBJ2-3; the D is unclear. The CDR3 loop spans 16 amino acids. V lost 5 bases, J lost 6 bases, and 21 bases lay in between. CDR1 is SGHNT and CDR2 is YENEEA in the germline V gene. CDR3 sequence (DNA): TGTGCCAGCAGCGCCCGACTGCGACGAGTTTCGGATACGCAGTATTTT. It is translated as CASSARLRRVSDTQYF.

This rearrangement joins TRBV7-2 to TRBJ2-7; D not resolved. Trimming took off 1 base at V and 0 bases at J, with 10 bases between the two ends. Germline V gene data show CDR1 as SGHTA and CDR2 as FQGNSA. This CDR3 region has 15 residues. The CDR3 bases are TGTGCCAGCAGCTTAGATCGCGATCCCTCCTACGAGCAGTACTTC. The encoded protein is CASSLDRDPSYEQYF.

The chain has TRBV7-3 and TRBJ1-2; possible D gene TRBD1, 6 bases. The length of the CDR3 is 13 residues. The V gene's germline CDR1 is SGHTA and CDR2 FQGTGA. V was shortened by 3 bases and J by 7 bases, with 12 bases between the two germline ends. The DNA of the CDR3 is TGTGCCAGCAGCTTCTACAGGGATAGTGGCTACACCTTC. It is translated as CASSFYRDSGYTF.

The chain employs TRBV15 and TRBJ1-4; perhaps TRBD1 as D (6 bases). The CDR3 sequence is 14 residues long. Trimming took 6 bases from V and 7 from J, leaving 15 bases between them. In germline, CDR1 is LNHNV, CDR2 YYDKDF (reference sequence). The chain's CDR3 is CATRKGGAVEKLFF. The CDR3 coding sequence is TGTGCCACCAGAAAGGGGGGGGCCGTTGAAAAACTGTTTTTT.

For this clone: One end of the junction does not line up with germline, which may come from a read error. This chain connects TRBV9 to TRBJ2-7, with D uncertain. The length of the CDR3 is 15 residues. Germline-derived CDR1 and CDR2 are SGDLS and YYNGEE. The CDR3 here is CASNVSQVPSYEQYF. Written as DNA, the CDR3 is TGTGCCAGCAACGTAAGCCAAGTCCCCTCCTACGAGCAGTACTTC.

The chain's CDR3 is CAITNSPAGATDTQYF. In nucleotides, the CDR3 is TGCGCCATTACTAATTCCCCTGCAGGGGCGACAGATACGCAGTATTTT. This chain connects TRBV23-1 to TRBJ2-3, with D perhaps TRBD1 (6 bases). TRBV23-1 is marked as an open reading frame, function uncertain. The V gene lost 10 bases and the J gene lost 3 bases, with 23 bases spanning the gap. The CDR3 sequence is 16 residues long.